The 31 T cell receptor beta chains below come from one sample, sequenced in a study of cytomegalovirus exposure and HLA in healthy donors. PCR was performed using 60 Vbeta and 13 Jbeta primers. The table came from immunoSEQ multiplex PCR; TCRdb's copy has only in-frame clones and leaves some out. Found here are about 140,000 clones, over 80% of them singletons; the top ten hold 1.2%. Sequencing input: PBMCs. The source is a female donor in good health and CMV-seronegative.

The chain combines TRBV4-2 with TRBJ2-7, with D possibly matching TRBD2 (5 bases). The CDR3 loop spans 12 amino acids. The germline CDR1 and CDR2 sequences are LGHNA and YNFKEQ. V lost 1 base, J lost 6 bases, and 7 bases lay in between. The CDR3 coding sequence is TGTGCCAGCAGCCAAGCTAGCCGCGAGCAGTACTTC. Its protein product is CASSQASREQYF.

The chain combines TRBV5-1 with TRBJ2-1, with 10 bases identical to TRBD2. Germline lookup yields CDR1 SGHRS and CDR2 YFSETQ. The CDR3 runs 17 residues. V was clipped by 4 bases and J by 7 bases; unmatched bases: 14. CDR3 sequence reads: CASSLKSGRAVLNEQFF. The CDR3 DNA reads TGCGCCAGCAGCCTGAAGAGCGGGAGGGCCGTTTTGAATGAGCAGTTCTTC.

The chain combines TRBV7-9 with TRBJ2-2, with D perhaps matching TRBD2 (6 bases). The CDR3 is 15 amino acids. Germline CDR1 and CDR2: SEHNR and FQNEAQ (reference sequence). V gave up 5 bases and J gave up 2 bases, with 12 bases separating them. The CDR3 DNA follows: TGTGCCAGCAGCGGACCGGGAGATAACACCGGGGAGCTGTTTTTT. It codes for CASSGPGDNTGELFF.

The V call is TRBV5-6, the J call TRBJ2-5, with D possibly matching TRBD2 (5 bases). V gave up 4 bases and J gave up 0 bases, with 13 bases separating them. Germline V gives CDR1 SGHDT, CDR2 YYEEEE. The CDR3 is 15 amino acids. Here the CDR3 reads CASSLLASYQETQYF. The CDR3 DNA is TGTGCCAGCAGCCTTCTAGCCTCCTACCAAGAGACCCAGTACTTC.

V usage is TRBV5-8 and J usage is TRBJ1-5; 8 positions match TRBD1. Unmatched junction bases numbered 5, after V lost 3 bases and J lost 6 bases. Germline CDR1 reads SGHTS; CDR2 reads YDEGEE. The length of the CDR3 is 14 residues. In nucleotides, the CDR3 is TGTGCCAGCAGCTATACAGGGGGGGGTCAGCCCCAGCATTTT. It codes for CASSYTGGGQPQHF. The full variable domain, its missing parts supplied by reference TRBV5-8 and TRBJ1-5, is EAGVTQSPTHLIKTRGQQATLRCSPISGHTSVYWYQQALGLGLQFLLWYDEGEERNRGNFPPRFSGRQFPNYSSELNVNALELEDSALYLCASSYTGGGQPQHFGDGTRLSIL.

This clone has a single count. CDR3 in amino acids: CASSYSKGPGNTIYF. The CDR3 DNA reads as TGTGCCAGCAGTTACTCGAAGGGGCCTGGAAACACCATATATTTT. V gene TRBV6-5 combines with J gene TRBJ1-3; D perhaps matches TRBD1 (5 bases). CDR1 and CDR2 (germline): MNHEY, SVGAGI. Trimming shortened V by 0 bases and J by 2 bases, and 8 bases separated the two germline ends. This CDR3 spans 15 amino acids.

The gene calls are TRBV13 and TRBJ2-7, with 8 bases lining up with TRBD1. There are 17 residues in the CDR3. Germline trimming cut 1 base from V and 4 bases from J; bases unmatched to any gene: 12. CDR1 is PRHDT and CDR2 is FYEKMQ in the germline V gene (reference sequence). The CDR3 DNA reads TGTGCCAGCAGCTTAGAACAACTCCGGGACAGGCGGTACGAGCAGTACTTC. It translates to CASSLEQLRDRRYEQYF. Looking up the rest from reference TRBV13 and TRBJ2-7 gives the full variable domain: AAGVIQSPRHLIKEKRETATLKCYPIPRHDTVYWYQQGPGQDPQFLISFYEKMQSDKGSIPDRFSAQQFSDYHSELNMSSLELGDSALYFCASSLEQLRDRRYEQYFGPGTRLTVT.

V usage is TRBV19 and J usage is TRBJ1-1, with no clear D. Germline lookup yields CDR1 LNHDA and CDR2 SQIVND (reference sequence). This CDR3 is 17 amino acids long. Trimming stripped 1 base from V and 1 base from J, with 16 bases between. This chain's CDR3 is CASSIGLGQARNTEAFF. Here the CDR3 DNA reads TGTGCCAGTAGTATAGGATTAGGTCAGGCGAGGAACACTGAAGCTTTCTTT.

The V gene is TRBV29-1, the J gene TRBJ1-3, with D unresolved. CDR1 and CDR2 from the germline V gene are SQVTM and ANQGSEA. V gave up 4 bases and J gave up 4 bases, with 5 bases separating them. CDR3 length: 11 amino acids. The CDR3: CSVGQGNTIYF. The DNA for the CDR3 is TGCAGCGTTGGGCAAGGAAACACCATATATTTT. Drawing the rest from reference TRBV29-1 and TRBJ1-3, the complete variable domain is SAVISQKPSRDICQRGTSLTIQCQVDSQVTMMFWYRQQPGQSLTLIATANQGSEATYESGFVIDKFPISRPNLTFSTLTVSNMSPEDSSIYLCSVGQGNTIYFGEGSWLTVV.

In its sample, this clone was seen many times. This chain joins TRBV28 and TRBJ1-2, with TRBD1 as a possible D gene (5 bases). Per germline, CDR1 MDHEN and CDR2 SYDVKM. The CDR3 runs to 13 residues. Deletions cut 1 base from V and 6 bases from J, with 9 bases between. DNA of the CDR3: TGTGCCAGCAGTTTATCGGGGGAGCATGGCTACACCTTC. Protein product: CASSLSGEHGYTF.

The chain recombines TRBV27 with TRBJ2-2; D remains ambiguous. This CDR3 comprises 12 residues. Germline V gene sequence: CDR1 MNHEY, CDR2 SMNVEV (reference sequence). Trimming stripped 3 bases from V and 6 bases from J, with 5 bases between. CDR3 in amino acids: CASSFSSGELFF. The CDR3 DNA reads as TGTGCCAGCAGTTTTTCGTCCGGGGAGCTGTTTTTT.

The count of this clone is one. V usage is TRBV29-1 and J usage is TRBJ2-1; 9 nucleotides align to TRBD2. From germline, CDR1 is SQVTM and CDR2 ANQGSEA. After removal of 3 bases from V and 16 bases from J, the junction contained 13 bases not matched to a gene. The CDR3 totals 13 residues. CDR3 sequence reads: CSVDTGLAGGIFF. The CDR3 DNA reads TGCAGCGTTGATACCGGACTGGCGGGAGGGATATTCTTC.

The chain couples TRBV27 to TRBJ2-7; 7 bases match TRBD1. This CDR3 comprises 13 residues. From germline, CDR1 is MNHEY and CDR2 SMNVEV (reference sequence). V gave up 9 bases and J gave up 2 bases; unmatched junction bases: 7. The DNA for the CDR3 is TGTGCCAGTCCGACAGGGAAAGCCTACGAGCAGTACTTC. Encoded protein: CASPTGKAYEQYF.

J is TRBJ2-1 and V is TRBV25-1; D call uncertain. Germline V gives CDR1 MGHDK, CDR2 SYGVNS. The CDR3 covers 13 residues. V lost 1 base and J 6 bases, leaving 7 bases between the germline ends. CDR3 DNA sequence: TGTGCCAGCAGTGAATGGTTGGCCAATGAGCAGTTCTTC. Amino acid sequence: CASSEWLANEQFF.

Details on this clone: A far larger clone differs by one base, so this is likely a read error. Other DNA sequences from this sample encode an identical CDR3 as well. J is TRBJ2-5 and V is TRBV30; D is undetermined. Germline V CDR1 and CDR2: GTSNPN, SVGIG (reference sequence). There are 11 residues in the CDR3. CDR3 nucleotide sequence: TGTCCCTGTCCTCACGGCGGGACCCAGTACTTC. Translation gives CPCPHGGTQYF.

V is TRBV19 and J is TRBJ2-7; 8 nucleotides match TRBD1. With V trimmed by 6 bases and J by 5 bases, 9 bases remained unmatched. From germline, CDR1 is LNHDA and CDR2 SQIVND (reference sequence). CDR3 size: 14 residues. CDR3 nucleotide sequence: TGTGCCAGTAGGCAAAGGACAGGGTCCCACGAGCAGTACTTC. As protein: CASRQRTGSHEQYF.

This clone was counted a few times. V and J are TRBV6-5 and TRBJ2-7; 7 bases match TRBD2. The V segment lost 6 bases and the J segment 1 base; nucleotides outside the gene matches: 3. CDR1 and CDR2 from the germline V gene are MNHEY and SVGAGI. The CDR3 is made up of 13 amino acids. The CDR3 sequence is CASRASGSYEQYF. CDR3 nucleotides: TGTGCCAGCAGAGCTAGCGGTTCCTACGAGCAGTACTTC.

V and J are TRBV5-1 and TRBJ2-6; D is unclear. This CDR3 is built from 17 residues. V was shortened by 2 bases and J by 3 bases, with 15 bases between the two germline ends. CDR1 is SGHRS, CDR2 YFSETQ, per germline. CDR3 protein: CASSLIWAHGGANVLTF. The CDR3, as DNA: TGCGCCAGCAGCTTAATCTGGGCCCATGGTGGGGCCAACGTCCTGACTTTC.

This chain connects TRBV29-1 to TRBJ2-7; tentatively, D is TRBD2 (5 bases). V lost 4 bases and J 3 bases, leaving 22 bases between the germline ends. Germline assignment: CDR1 SQVTM and CDR2 ANQGSEA. CDR3 length equals 16 residues. CDR3 amino acids: CSVVGDFPPRVYEQYF. The DNA for the CDR3 is TGCAGCGTTGTGGGAGACTTCCCCCCGCGGGTCTACGAGCAGTACTTC.

The V and J genes are TRBV27 and TRBJ1-5; perhaps TRBD1 as D (5 bases). Trimming stripped 3 bases from V and 4 bases from J, with 13 bases between. Germline-derived CDR1 and CDR2 are MNHEY and SMNVEV (reference sequence). This CDR3 is 15 amino acids long. The CDR3 spells CASSFGREGNQPQHF. CDR3 nucleotide sequence: TGTGCCAGCAGTTTTGGGCGGGAGGGGAATCAGCCCCAGCATTTT.

Concerning this clone: Other DNA sequences in this sample translate to the same CDR3. The V gene is TRBV28, the J gene TRBJ1-2; a weak D match, TRBD1 (5 bases). Trimming stripped 5 bases from V and 5 bases from J, with 9 bases between. The CDR3 spans 12 residues. Germline V gene sequence: CDR1 MDHEN, CDR2 SYDVKM. The CDR3 coding sequence is TGTGCCAGCAGTCCCTCAGGGTATGGCTACACCTTC. This codes for CASSPSGYGYTF.

This clone was seen only a few times. The chain employs TRBV28 and TRBJ1-5; 9 bases are shared with TRBD1. This CDR3 is built from 17 residues. Germline-derived CDR1 and CDR2 are MDHEN and SYDVKM. J gave up 7 bases and V 2 bases, and 12 bases lay outside the gene matches. The CDR3 here is CASSLAGTGILEQPQHF. The CDR3 DNA sequence: TGTGCCAGCAGTTTAGCCGGGACAGGGATTCTAGAGCAGCCCCAGCATTTT.

V gene TRBV7-9 combines with J gene TRBJ2-1, with 8 bases identical to TRBD2. Trimming removed 6 bases from V and 8 bases from J; junction bases left unmatched: 12. Germline CDR1 reads SEHNR; CDR2 reads FQNEAQ (reference sequence). CDR3 length: 15 amino acids. CDR3 nucleotide sequence: TGTGCCAGCAGATTTAGCGGGGTAACGGACGATGAGCAGTTCTTC. Amino acids: CASRFSGVTDDEQFF.

V is TRBV5-1 and J is TRBJ2-1; a possible D gene is TRBD2 (5 bases). The V gene lost 0 bases and the J gene lost 9 bases, with 7 bases spanning the gap. Per the germline V gene, CDR1 is SGHRS and CDR2 is YFSETQ. The CDR3 length is 12 residues. CDR3 nucleotide sequence: TGCGCCAGCAGCTTGGGAGGGATTGAGCAGTTCTTC. This gives the protein CASSLGGIEQFF.

V is TRBV29-1 and J is TRBJ2-5; maybe TRBD1 (7 bases). Per germline, CDR1 SQVTM and CDR2 ANQGSEA. The CDR3 spans 11 residues. The V and J ends lost 1 base and 10 bases respectively, with 10 bases between them. The CDR3 is CSVEGQGGQYF. The CDR3 bases are TGCAGCGTTGAAGGCCAGGGGGGCCAGTACTTC.

The J gene is TRBJ2-5, the V gene TRBV7-9; the match to TRBD1 covers 9 bases. CDR1 is SEHNR, CDR2 FQNEAQ, per germline (reference sequence). There are 15 residues in the CDR3. The ends lost 1 base at V and 3 bases at J; junction bases unmatched: 3. The CDR3 here is CASSLVTGGEETQYF. The CDR3 nucleotides are TGTGCCAGCAGCTTAGTTACAGGGGGCGAAGAGACCCAGTACTTC.

The genes are TRBV19 and TRBJ1-2, with 7 bases lining up with TRBD1. Trimming took 0 bases from V and 8 from J; bases not matched to a gene: 3. Germline V CDR1 and CDR2: LNHDA, SQIVND (reference sequence). The CDR3 totals 13 residues. CDR3 sequence reads: CASSIEGGEGYTF. CDR3 nucleotide sequence: TGTGCCAGTAGTATAGAAGGGGGCGAAGGCTACACCTTC.

J is TRBJ2-7 and V is TRBV25-1, with unresolved D. V was pared by 1 base and J by 4 bases, with 8 bases between. The CDR3 is 13 residues long. Germline V CDR1 and CDR2: MGHDK, SYGVNS. CDR3 sequence reads: CASSESTAYEQYF. CDR3 in DNA: TGTGCCAGCAGTGAATCTACAGCTTACGAGCAGTACTTC.

The rearrangement uses TRBV7-2 and TRBJ2-5; 8 bases fit TRBD2. CDR1 is SGHTA and CDR2 is FQGNSA in the germline V gene. The J segment lost 4 bases and the V segment lost 0 bases, leaving 4 bases of the junction unmatched. The CDR3 sequence is 15 residues long. CDR3 DNA: TGTGCCAGCAGCTTAGCGATGCTAGCGGGAGAGACCCAGTACTTC. It specifies CASSLAMLAGETQYF.

V usage is TRBV13 and J usage is TRBJ2-2; perhaps TRBD2 as D (5 bases). V was clipped by 2 bases and J by 1 base, with 8 bases between them. Germline V gene sequence: CDR1 PRHDT, CDR2 FYEKMQ (reference sequence). The CDR3 is 15 residues long. CDR3 region: CASSLTGVNTGELFF. The CDR3 nucleotides read TGTGCCAGCAGCTTAACCGGGGTGAACACCGGGGAGCTGTTTTTT. The full variable domain, rest sourced from reference TRBV13 and TRBJ2-2, is AAGVIQSPRHLIKEKRETATLKCYPIPRHDTVYWYQQGPGQDPQFLISFYEKMQSDKGSIPDRFSAQQFSDYHSELNMSSLELGDSALYFCASSLTGVNTGELFFGEGSRLTVL.

J is TRBJ2-3 and V is TRBV9; 10 bases are shared with TRBD1. The CDR3 totals 17 residues. Germline V gene sequence: CDR1 SGDLS, CDR2 YYNGEE. V shed 3 bases and J 2 bases; nucleotides not matched to a gene: 9. CDR3 residues: CASSDTPGQGFTDTQYF. DNA of the CDR3: TGTGCCAGCAGCGACACGCCGGGACAGGGGTTCACAGATACGCAGTATTTT.